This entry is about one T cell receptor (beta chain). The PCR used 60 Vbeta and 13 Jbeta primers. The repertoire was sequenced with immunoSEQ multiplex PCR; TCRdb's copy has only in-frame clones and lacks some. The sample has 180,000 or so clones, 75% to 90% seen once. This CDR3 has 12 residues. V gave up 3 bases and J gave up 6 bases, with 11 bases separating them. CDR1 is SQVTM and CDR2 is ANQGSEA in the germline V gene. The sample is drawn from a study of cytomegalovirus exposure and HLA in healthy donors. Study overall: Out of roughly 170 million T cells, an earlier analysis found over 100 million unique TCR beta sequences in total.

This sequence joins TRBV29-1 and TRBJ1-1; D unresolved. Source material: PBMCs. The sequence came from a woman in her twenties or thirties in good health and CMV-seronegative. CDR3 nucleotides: TGCAGCGTTGATGGTGCCGGTCCTGAAGCTTTCTTT. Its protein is CSVDGAGPEAFF.